These 10 T cell receptor beta chains share one sample of origin, sequenced in a study of T cell responses to AZD1222 COVID-19 vaccine. The assay was immunoSEQ multiplex PCR, and TCRdb's table has in-frame clones only and misses some. The sample holds 160,000 or so clones, under 95% seen once. Sample: peripheral blood, taken 28 days after the second AZD1222 dose. Every receptor here comes from an adult who received the AZD1222 COVID-19 vaccine.

This clone was seen just once. V gene TRBV6-5 combines with J gene TRBJ2-1; the match to TRBD1 covers 9 bases. Germline values: CDR1 MNHEY, CDR2 SVGAGI. CDR3 length equals 14 residues. V lost 0 bases and J lost 9; bases outside the gene matches: 3. The CDR3 spells CASSYSGQGLEQFF. The CDR3 coding sequence is TGTGCCAGCAGTTACTCCGGACAGGGGCTTGAGCAGTTCTTC.

This chain connects TRBV4-2 to TRBJ1-2; D ambiguous. CDR1 LGHNA and CDR2 YNFKEQ come from the germline V gene. Deletions cut 1 base from V and 3 bases from J, with 12 bases between. This CDR3 is built from 15 residues. In DNA form, the CDR3 reads TGTGCCAGCAGCCAAGTAGATTTGGCCTACTATGGCTACACCTTC. It yields the protein CASSQVDLAYYGYTF.

V is TRBV21-1 and J is TRBJ2-7; TRBD2, the table's D call, was not compared with the DNA. TRBV21-1 is a recognized pseudogene. This CDR3 has 12 residues. The CDR3 nucleotides read TGTGCCAGAAACGAGAGGTTAGGCGAGCAGTACTTC. It encodes CARNERLGEQYF.

This rearrangement joins TRBV7-2 to TRBJ2-1; TRBD2 matches at 8 bases. Germline V CDR1 and CDR2: SGHTA, FQGNSA. After removal of 6 bases from V and 0 bases from J, the junction contained 4 bases not matched to a gene. The CDR3 loop spans 15 amino acids. CDR3 in amino acids: CASRIAGSSYNEQFF. In nucleotides, the CDR3 is TGTGCCAGCAGGATAGCGGGGAGCTCCTACAATGAGCAGTTCTTC. Drawing the rest from reference TRBV7-2 and TRBJ2-1, the complete variable domain is GAGVSQSPSNKVTEKGKDVELRCDPISGHTALYWYRQSLGQGLEFLIYFQGNSAPDKSGLPSDRFSAERTGGSVSTLTIQRTQQEDSAVYLCASRIAGSSYNEQFFGPGTRLTVL.

A single count supports this clone. V is TRBV6-7 and J is TRBJ1-2; D is undetermined. TRBV6-7 is an ORF for which the function is uncertain. Trimming removed 6 bases at V and 1 base at J, with 15 bases between. CDR3 length: 15 residues. In nucleotides, the CDR3 is TGTGCCAGCAGCGACGGAGAAAAATATAACTATGGCTACACCTTC. It is translated as CASSDGEKYNYGYTF.

J is TRBJ1-1 and V is TRBV5-1; a weak D match, TRBD1 (5 bases). With 5 bases removed from V and 3 bases from J, the gap between germline ends came to 14 bases. Germline CDR1 reads SGHRS; CDR2 reads YFSETQ. This CDR3 contains 14 residues. CDR3 coding DNA: TGCGCCAGCAGTAGGGACTCATTGTACACTGAAGCTTTCTTT. This sequence encodes CASSRDSLYTEAFF.

The V and J genes are TRBV25-1 and TRBJ2-1; 8 nucleotides line up with TRBD1. V lost 1 base to trimming and J lost 0 bases; unmatched junction nucleotides: 2. The germline V gene encodes CDR1 MGHDK and CDR2 SYGVNS. The CDR3 has 16 residues. The CDR3 loop reads CASSEFTGGSYNEQFF. Written as DNA, the CDR3 is TGTGCCAGCAGTGAATTCACAGGGGGCTCCTACAATGAGCAGTTCTTC.

This clone was counted once. V is TRBV2 and J is TRBJ1-5; D is uncertain. Between the trimmed V and J ends, which lost 6 bases and 5 bases, there was a span of 8 bases. Germline lookup yields CDR1 SNHLY and CDR2 FYNNEI. The CDR3 totals 12 residues. The CDR3: CASRGSHQPQHF. In nucleotides, the CDR3 is TGTGCCAGCAGAGGGTCGCATCAGCCCCAGCATTTT.

The V gene is TRBV12-3 or TRBV12-4, the J gene TRBJ1-6; D is unresolved. CDR3 size: 12 residues. Trimming shortened V by 1 base and J by 16 bases, and 11 bases separated the two germline ends. In DNA form, the CDR3 reads TGTGCCAGCAGTTTAGGTCCCACCCCGCTCCACTTT. Translating it yields CASSLGPTPLHF.

The genes are TRBV7-2 and TRBJ1-5; D is possibly TRBD1 (5 bases). With 5 bases removed from V and 3 bases from J, the gap between germline ends came to 8 bases. This CDR3 is built from 13 residues. Germline loops: CDR1 SGHTA, CDR2 FQGNSA. The CDR3 DNA sequence: TGTGCCAGCAGCGACAGTCTCAATCAGCCCCAGCATTTT. Its translation is CASSDSLNQPQHF.